This T cell receptor beta chain was recorded in a study of T cell responses to AZD1222 COVID-19 vaccine. For the study at large: Pooling covered second doses at about 4 or about 12 weeks.

This clone was observed a single time. What it recognizes is unknown. V shed 6 bases and J shed 0 bases, with 8 bases lying between them. Germline V lookup: CDR1 LNHDA, CDR2 SQIVND (reference sequence). The CDR3 has 13 amino acids. This table comes from immunoSEQ multiplex PCR, and its TCRdb copy is limited to in-frame clones, with some not included. The sample has over 150,000 clones; 85% to 95% are singletons. Whole-study findings and limits: White British ancestry dominated among donors, who included more females, and clonal diversity was possibly underestimated. Spike regions recognized by vaccine-associated CD4 TCRs spanned the protein, led by 160-218 and 743-854.

The material was peripheral blood, obtained on day 0 of AZD1222 vaccination. The chain carries TRBV19 and TRBJ2-5; D is tentatively TRBD1 or TRBD2 (5 bases each). The origin of this receptor is an adult in good health. The CDR3 protein is CASRGVDQETQYF. The CDR3 nucleotides read TGTGCCAGTAGGGGGGTAGACCAAGAGACCCAGTACTTC. The full variable domain, rest sourced from reference TRBV19 and TRBJ2-5, is DGGITQSPKYLFRKEGQNVTLSCEQNLNHDAMYWYRQDPGQGLRLIYYSQIVNDFQKGDIAEGYSVSREKKESFPLTVTSAQKNPTAFYLCASRGVDQETQYFGPGTRLLVL.